These 28 T cell receptor beta chains share one sample of origin, sequenced in a study of blood T cell repertoires in COVID-19. The table came from immunoSEQ multiplex PCR; TCRdb's copy has only in-frame clones and leaves some out. In the table there are roughly 150,000 clones, around 90% of which are singletons. Sequenced sample: peripheral blood. Receptor source: a man in his fifties or sixties with active or convalescent COVID-19.

Of note for this clone: Other DNA sequences in the sample encode the same CDR3. The chain joins TRBV6-5 to TRBJ2-5; 10 nucleotides line up with TRBD2. The CDR3 extends over 16 amino acids. Germline values: CDR1 MNHEY, CDR2 SVGAGI. V was clipped by 2 bases and J by 2 bases; unmatched bases: 5. The CDR3 sequence: CASSYGLAGGQETQYF. As DNA, the CDR3 is TGTGCCAGCAGTTACGGGTTAGCGGGAGGACAAGAGACCCAGTACTTC.

V is TRBV15 and J is TRBJ2-7; 9 bases are shared with TRBD1. Germline V gives CDR1 LNHNV, CDR2 YYDKDF (reference sequence). CDR3 length equals 13 residues. V lost 9 bases to trimming and J lost 2 bases; unmatched junction nucleotides: 5. The CDR3 loop is CATGTGFTYEQYF. CDR3 DNA: TGTGCCACGGGGACAGGGTTTACCTACGAGCAGTACTTC.

In this sample, this clone turned up a few times. This CDR3 is CASRPGQTNTGELFF. The CDR3 coding sequence is TGTGCCAGCAGACCGGGACAGACGAACACCGGGGAGCTGTTTTTT. J is TRBJ2-2 and V is TRBV6-5, with 7 bases aligning to TRBD1. V shed 6 bases and J 0 bases; nucleotides not matched to a gene: 4. There are 15 residues in the CDR3. Germline loops: CDR1 MNHEY, CDR2 SVGAGI.

The chain recombines TRBV7-8 with TRBJ2-1; D might be TRBD2 (5 bases). The germline CDR1 and CDR2 sequences are SGHVS and FQNEAQ. Deletions cut 2 bases from V and 5 bases from J, with 7 bases between. The CDR3 runs 13 residues. CDR3 in DNA: TGTGCCAGCAGCTTAAACGGGGACAATGAGCAGTTCTTC. Its translation: CASSLNGDNEQFF. The whole variable domain, remainder taken from reference TRBV7-8 and TRBJ2-1, is GAGVSQSPRYKVAKRGQDVALRCDPISGHVSLFWYQQALGQGPEFLTYFQNEAQLDKSGLPSDRFFAERPEGSVSTLKIQRTQQEDSAVYLCASSLNGDNEQFFGPGTRLTVL.

The J gene is TRBJ2-1, the V gene TRBV7-9, with 7 bases matching TRBD2. This CDR3 spans 13 amino acids. Losses at the gene ends were 2 bases for V and 6 bases for J; bases not matched to a gene: 1. Per the germline V gene, CDR1 is SEHNR and CDR2 is FQNEAQ (reference sequence). In nucleotides, the CDR3 is TGTGCCAGCAGCTTAAGACTAGCCAATGAGCAGTTCTTC. It specifies CASSLRLANEQFF.

CDR3 DNA: TGTGCCAGCAGCTCCGACCGGGACAGGGTCCAGCATTTT. Translated: CASSSDRDRVQHF. This chain connects TRBV7-9 to TRBJ1-5; TRBD1 aligns across 9 bases. The CDR3 is 13 amino acids. Losses at the gene ends were 4 bases for V and 12 bases for J; bases not matched to a gene: 7. Germline CDR1 SEHNR, CDR2 FQNEAQ (reference sequence).

This CDR3 is CASSTDRDPGGYTF. The CDR3 bases are TGTGCCAGCAGTACTGACCGAGACCCGGGAGGCTACACCTTC. The V call is TRBV27, the J call TRBJ1-2; no reliable D call. V shed 5 bases and J shed 8 bases, with 18 bases lying between them. The CDR3 totals 14 residues. Germline V lookup: CDR1 MNHEY, CDR2 SMNVEV (reference sequence).

This chain connects TRBV18 to TRBJ2-5, with unresolved D. Germline loops: CDR1 KGHSH, CDR2 LQKENI. Between the trimmed V and J ends, which lost 2 bases and 4 bases, there was a span of 8 bases. The CDR3 totals 13 residues. This CDR3 reads CASSPGQLETQYF. DNA of the CDR3: TGTGCCAGCTCACCAGGGCAGCTAGAGACCCAGTACTTC.

This chain links TRBV5-5 with TRBJ2-5; perhaps TRBD2 as D (5 bases). V lost 4 bases and J 5 bases, leaving 18 bases between the germline ends. Germline V gives CDR1 SGHKS, CDR2 YYEKEE (reference sequence). The CDR3 sequence is 15 residues long. The DNA of the CDR3 is TGTGCCAGCAGCCTAGATGGGGTAGCGCGGGAGACCCAGTACTTC. It specifies CASSLDGVARETQYF.

The chain uses TRBV5-1 and TRBJ1-2; TRBD1 might be the D (5 bases). Germline loops: CDR1 SGHRS, CDR2 YFSETQ. V gave up 4 bases and J gave up 8 bases, with 18 bases separating them. The CDR3 runs to 14 residues. CDR3 sequence: CASSPDPGGAGYTF. The CDR3 DNA reads as TGCGCCAGCAGCCCCGACCCAGGTGGGGCAGGCTACACCTTC.

The chain links TRBV11-3 to TRBJ2-1; no reliable D call. Trimming shortened V by 3 bases and J by 6 bases, and 15 bases separated the two germline ends. The length of the CDR3 is 15 residues. The germline V gene encodes CDR1 SGHNT and CDR2 YENEEA. This CDR3 is CASSFRSSGGNEQFF. The CDR3 DNA sequence: TGTGCCAGCAGCTTCCGTAGCAGTGGCGGCAATGAGCAGTTCTTC.

The chain combines TRBV19 with TRBJ1-1; TRBD1 is a possible D gene (6 bases). The V end was cut by 2 bases, the J end by 2 bases, with 12 bases between. Germline lookup yields CDR1 LNHDA and CDR2 SQIVND (reference sequence). This CDR3 is built from 15 residues. Written as DNA, the CDR3 is TGTGCCAGTAGTATACAGGGGAGCACAAACACTGAAGCTTTCTTT. Translated: CASSIQGSTNTEAFF.

This sequence joins TRBV6-7 and TRBJ2-7, with 10 bases aligning to TRBD2. TRBV6-7 is given ORF status, its function remaining uncertain. The CDR3 is 14 amino acids. With 2 bases clipped from V and 5 bases from J, the junction kept 3 bases outside the gene matches. DNA of the CDR3: TGTGCCAGCAGTTACCGAACTAGCGGGGACGAGCAGTACTTC. Its protein is CASSYRTSGDEQYF.

The rearrangement joins TRBV5-1 to TRBJ1-2; TRBD1 might be the D (6 bases). The CDR3 totals 15 residues. Trimming stripped 5 bases from V and 6 bases from J, with 20 bases between. CDR1 SGHRS and CDR2 YFSETQ come from the germline V gene. As DNA, the CDR3 is TGCGCCAGCAGGGTTCTAGGGGGACCCTTGGATGGCTACACCTTC. Its protein is CASRVLGGPLDGYTF.

This chain links TRBV5-1 with TRBJ1-5, with 8 bases aligning to TRBD1. With V trimmed by 4 bases and J by 6 bases, 6 bases remained unmatched. The CDR3 consists of 14 residues. Germline lookup yields CDR1 SGHRS and CDR2 YFSETQ. The CDR3 bases are TGCGCCAGCAGCGCTGACAGGGGCGGTCAGCCCCAGCATTTT. It codes for CASSADRGGQPQHF.

This rearrangement joins TRBV4-1 to TRBJ2-7; TRBD1 aligns across 10 bases. CDR1 MGHRA and CDR2 YSYEKL come from the germline V gene. V trimming: 3 bases; J trimming: 2 bases; junction bases outside the gene matches: 7. The CDR3 is 16 amino acids. The CDR3 nucleotides read TGCGCCAGCAGCCAGGCCGGGACAGGGGTAACCTACGAGCAGTACTTC. This translates into CASSQAGTGVTYEQYF.

V usage is TRBV19 and J usage is TRBJ2-5, with TRBD2 matching 12 bases. V shed 9 bases, J shed 0 bases, and the junction held 11 bases outside the gene matches. CDR1 is LNHDA, CDR2 SQIVND, per germline (reference sequence). This CDR3 has 17 residues. The CDR3 region has the DNA TGTGCCAGCCCCGTCAACCCTAGCGGGGGGGACCAAGAGACCCAGTACTTC. Encoded protein: CASPVNPSGGDQETQYF.

The chain employs TRBV5-1 and TRBJ2-5; the match to TRBD1 covers 9 bases. Trimming removed 7 bases from V and 3 bases from J; junction bases left unmatched: 7. The germline V gene has CDR1 SGHRS and CDR2 YFSETQ. The length of the CDR3 is 14 residues. The CDR3 DNA reads as TGCGCCAGCGAGCAGGGGACAGGGAAAGAGACCCAGTACTTC. Translated, it gives CASEQGTGKETQYF.

This chain joins TRBV7-8 and TRBJ2-3; D gene unclear. The germline V and J ends were trimmed by 3 bases and 2 bases, with 12 bases remaining between them. The CDR3 runs to 15 residues. Looked up from germline, CDR1 is SGHVS and CDR2 is FQNEAQ. Here the CDR3 reads CASSLSSTLTDTQYF. As DNA, the CDR3 is TGTGCCAGCAGCTTGAGCTCCACCCTCACAGATACGCAGTATTTT.

The V gene is TRBV29-1, the J gene TRBJ1-5; D possibly corresponds to TRBD1 (5 bases). The CDR3 spans 14 residues. Trimming cost V 7 bases and J 1 base, with 14 bases left between them. Germline V lookup: CDR1 SQVTM, CDR2 ANQGSEA. This CDR3 reads CSAKIGGSNQPQHF. The CDR3, as DNA: TGCAGCGCCAAAATCGGGGGAAGCAATCAGCCCCAGCATTTT.

Comment on this clone: Other nucleotide sequences from this sample produce the same CDR3. The chain couples TRBV28 to TRBJ1-2, with D possibly TRBD1 on 6 matching bases. The CDR3 covers 14 residues. With 2 bases removed from V and 1 base from J, the gap between germline ends came to 8 bases. The germline V gene has CDR1 MDHEN and CDR2 SYDVKM. CDR3: CASSLEQGNYGYTF. The CDR3, as DNA: TGTGCCAGCAGTTTAGAACAGGGTAACTATGGCTACACCTTC.

V gene TRBV5-1 combines with J gene TRBJ2-1; 7 bases are shared with TRBD2. This CDR3 contains 15 residues. J gave up 0 bases and V 4 bases, and 4 bases lay outside the gene matches. CDR1 is SGHRS and CDR2 is YFSETQ in the germline V gene. The CDR3 DNA is TGCGCCAGCAGCCCAGCGGGACTCTCCTACAATGAGCAGTTCTTC. Translating gives CASSPAGLSYNEQFF.

The count of this clone is one. This chain connects TRBV7-9 to TRBJ2-3; 10 positions match TRBD2. Trimming at V came to 2 bases and at J to 4 bases, leaving 3 bases not matched to a gene. Germline V lookup: CDR1 SEHNR, CDR2 FQNEAQ (reference sequence). The CDR3 covers 15 residues. The CDR3 reads CASSLSSGGADTQYF. The CDR3 bases are TGTGCCAGCAGCTTATCTAGCGGGGGCGCAGATACGCAGTATTTT. The full variable domain, completed using reference TRBV7-9 and TRBJ2-3, is DTGVSQNPRHKITKRGQNVTFRCDPISEHNRLYWYRQTLGQGPEFLTYFQNEAQLEKSRLLSDRFSAERPKGSFSTLEIQRTEQGDSAMYLCASSLSSGGADTQYFGPGTRLTVL.

The chain carries TRBV6-6 and TRBJ1-2; D is undetermined. CDR1 and CDR2 (germline): MNHNY, SVGAGI (reference sequence). This CDR3 comprises 15 residues. V was cut by 0 bases and J by 4 bases, with 12 bases left in between. CDR3 nucleotide sequence: TGTGCCAGCAGTTACTCGGAGGACCGACCCTATGGCTACACCTTC. Protein product: CASSYSEDRPYGYTF.

This clone was seen only a few times. V gene TRBV3-1 (or the pseudogene TRBV3-2) combines with J gene TRBJ2-7; D gene uncertain. This CDR3 contains 12 residues. Germline assignment: CDR1 LGHDT and CDR2 YNNKEL (reference sequence). Trimming cost V 5 bases and J 6 bases, with 11 bases left between them. The CDR3 DNA reads as TGTGCCAGCAGCTCACAGAGCCCCGAGCAGTACTTC. Translation gives CASSSQSPEQYF.

J is TRBJ1-4 and V is TRBV5-1, with 9 nucleotides matching TRBD1. The length of the CDR3 is 17 residues. Unmatched junction bases numbered 9, after V lost 4 bases and J lost 2 bases. Germline CDR1 and CDR2: SGHRS and YFSETQ. CDR3 nucleotides: TGCGCCAGCAGCCGATGGACAGGGGAGGTTACTAATGAAAAACTGTTTTTT. As protein: CASSRWTGEVTNEKLFF.

The V gene is TRBV6-5, the J gene TRBJ2-7, with D perhaps matching TRBD1 (6 bases). The CDR3 covers 15 residues. Trimming pared 5 bases from V and 2 bases from J, leaving 16 bases between. The germline CDR1 and CDR2 sequences are MNHEY and SVGAGI. The CDR3 region is CASSQTGTPAYEQYF. The CDR3 region has the DNA TGTGCCAGCAGTCAGACCGGGACACCAGCCTACGAGCAGTACTTC.

The chain combines TRBV5-4 with TRBJ2-3; D is undetermined. CDR1 SGHNT and CDR2 YYREEE come from the germline V gene (reference sequence). Trimming pared 2 bases from V and 0 bases from J, leaving 7 bases between. CDR3 length: 14 residues. This chain's CDR3 is CASSFRASTDTQYF. In nucleotides, the CDR3 is TGTGCCAGCAGCTTCCGAGCTAGCACAGATACGCAGTATTTT.